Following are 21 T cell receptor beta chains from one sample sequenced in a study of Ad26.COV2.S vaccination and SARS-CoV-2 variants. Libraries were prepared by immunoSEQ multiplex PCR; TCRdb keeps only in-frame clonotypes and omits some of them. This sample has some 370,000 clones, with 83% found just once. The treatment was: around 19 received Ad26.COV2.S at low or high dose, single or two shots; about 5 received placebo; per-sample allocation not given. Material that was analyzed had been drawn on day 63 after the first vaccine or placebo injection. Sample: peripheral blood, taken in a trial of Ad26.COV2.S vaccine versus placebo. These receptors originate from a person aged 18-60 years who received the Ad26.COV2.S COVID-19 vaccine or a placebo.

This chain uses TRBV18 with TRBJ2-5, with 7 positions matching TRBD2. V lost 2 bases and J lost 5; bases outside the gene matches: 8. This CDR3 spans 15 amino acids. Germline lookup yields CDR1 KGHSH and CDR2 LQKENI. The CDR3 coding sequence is TGTGCCAGCTCACCATTAAGGGAGGGTATGGAGACCCAGTACTTC. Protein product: CASSPLREGMETQYF.

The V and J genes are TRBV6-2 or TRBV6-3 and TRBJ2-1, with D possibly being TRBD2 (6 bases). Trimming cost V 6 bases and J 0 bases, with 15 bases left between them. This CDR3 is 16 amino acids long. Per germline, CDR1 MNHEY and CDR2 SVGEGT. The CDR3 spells CASSSPVGGSYNEQFF. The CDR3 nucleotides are TGTGCCAGCAGCTCCCCCGTGGGGGGCTCCTACAATGAGCAGTTCTTC.

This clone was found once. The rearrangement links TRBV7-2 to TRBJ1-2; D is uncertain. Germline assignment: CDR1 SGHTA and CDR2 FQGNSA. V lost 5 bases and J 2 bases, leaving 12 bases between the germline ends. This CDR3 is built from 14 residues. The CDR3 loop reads CASSPRESNYGYTF. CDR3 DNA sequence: TGTGCCAGCAGCCCGAGGGAGTCAAACTATGGCTACACCTTC.

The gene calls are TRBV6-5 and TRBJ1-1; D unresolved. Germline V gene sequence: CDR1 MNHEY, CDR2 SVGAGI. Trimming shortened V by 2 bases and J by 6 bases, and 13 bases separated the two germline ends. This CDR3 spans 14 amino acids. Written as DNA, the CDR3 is TGTGCCAGCAGTTACACCGAGGCGGCAGCTGAAGCTTTCTTT. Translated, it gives CASSYTEAAAEAFF.

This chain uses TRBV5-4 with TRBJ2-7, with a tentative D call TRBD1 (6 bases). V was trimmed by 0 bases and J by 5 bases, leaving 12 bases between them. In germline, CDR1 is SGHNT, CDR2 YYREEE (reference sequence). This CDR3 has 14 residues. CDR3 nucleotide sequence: TGTGCCAGCAGCTTGGAAGGCAGGGGCCACGAGCAGTACTTC. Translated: CASSLEGRGHEQYF.

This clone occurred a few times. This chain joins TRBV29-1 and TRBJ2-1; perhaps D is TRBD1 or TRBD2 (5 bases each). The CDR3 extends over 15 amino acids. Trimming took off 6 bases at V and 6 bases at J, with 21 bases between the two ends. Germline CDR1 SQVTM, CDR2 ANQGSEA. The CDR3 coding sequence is TGCAGCGTGGGGGTCTTAAATTATCTTTTCAATGAGCAGTTCTTC. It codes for CSVGVLNYLFNEQFF.

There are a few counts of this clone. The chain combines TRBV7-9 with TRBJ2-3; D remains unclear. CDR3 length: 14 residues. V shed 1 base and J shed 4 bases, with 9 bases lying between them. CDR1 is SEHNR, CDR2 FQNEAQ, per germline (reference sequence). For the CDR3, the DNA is TGTGCCAGCAGCTTAGGAGGATTTCCAGATACGCAGTATTTT. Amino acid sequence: CASSLGGFPDTQYF.

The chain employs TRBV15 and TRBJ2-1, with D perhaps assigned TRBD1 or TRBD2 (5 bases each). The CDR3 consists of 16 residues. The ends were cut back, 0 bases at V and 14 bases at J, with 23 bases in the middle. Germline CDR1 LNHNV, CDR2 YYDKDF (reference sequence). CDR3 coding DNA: TGTGCCACCAGCAGAGATAGTGGGGACCGAGGAGCTGTGGAGTTCTTC. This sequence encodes CATSRDSGDRGAVEFF.

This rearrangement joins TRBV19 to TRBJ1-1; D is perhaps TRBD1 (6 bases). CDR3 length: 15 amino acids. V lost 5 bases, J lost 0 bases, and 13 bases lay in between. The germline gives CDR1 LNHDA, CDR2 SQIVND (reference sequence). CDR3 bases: TGTGCCAGTAGTGTCCGACAGGCCCTGAACACTGAAGCTTTCTTT. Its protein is CASSVRQALNTEAFF.

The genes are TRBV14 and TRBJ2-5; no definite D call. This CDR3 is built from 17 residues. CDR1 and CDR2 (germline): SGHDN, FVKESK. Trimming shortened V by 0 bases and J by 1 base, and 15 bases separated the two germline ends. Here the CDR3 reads CASSQDWNTALQETQYF. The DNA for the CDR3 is TGTGCCAGCAGCCAAGATTGGAACACGGCACTCCAAGAGACCCAGTACTTC.

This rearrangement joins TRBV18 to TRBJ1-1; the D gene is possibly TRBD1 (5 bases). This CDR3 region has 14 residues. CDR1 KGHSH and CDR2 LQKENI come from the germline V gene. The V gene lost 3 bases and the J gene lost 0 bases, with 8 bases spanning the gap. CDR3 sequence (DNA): TGTGCCAGCTCACCGGACATCATGAACACTGAAGCTTTCTTT. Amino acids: CASSPDIMNTEAFF.

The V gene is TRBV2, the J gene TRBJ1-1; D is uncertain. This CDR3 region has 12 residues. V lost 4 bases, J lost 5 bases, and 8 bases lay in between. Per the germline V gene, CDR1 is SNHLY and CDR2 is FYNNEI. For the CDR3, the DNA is TGTGCCAGCAGTGTCGGGAGAACTGAAGCTTTCTTT. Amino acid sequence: CASSVGRTEAFF.

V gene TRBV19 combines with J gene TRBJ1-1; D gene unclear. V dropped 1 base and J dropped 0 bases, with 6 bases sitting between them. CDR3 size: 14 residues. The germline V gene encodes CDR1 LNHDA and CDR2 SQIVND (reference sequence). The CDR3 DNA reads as TGTGCCAGTAGTATAGGAGTCCTGAACACTGAAGCTTTCTTT. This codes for CASSIGVLNTEAFF. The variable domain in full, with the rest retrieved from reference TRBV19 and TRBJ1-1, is DGGITQSPKYLFRKEGQNVTLSCEQNLNHDAMYWYRQDPGQGLRLIYYSQIVNDFQKGDIAEGYSVSREKKESFPLTVTSAQKNPTAFYLCASSIGVLNTEAFFGQGTRLTVV.

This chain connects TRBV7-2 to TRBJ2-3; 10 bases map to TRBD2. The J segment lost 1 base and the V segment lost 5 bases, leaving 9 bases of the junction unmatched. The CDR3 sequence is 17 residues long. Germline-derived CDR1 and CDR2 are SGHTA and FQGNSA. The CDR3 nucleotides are TGTGCCAGCAGCGTTCAGCGGGGGGGCCGACGCACAGATACGCAGTATTTT. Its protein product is CASSVQRGGRRTDTQYF.

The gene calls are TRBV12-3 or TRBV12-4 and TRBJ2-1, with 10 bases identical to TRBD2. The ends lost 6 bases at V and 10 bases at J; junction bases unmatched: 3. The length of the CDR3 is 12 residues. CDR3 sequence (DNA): TGTGCCAGCAGCCAACTAGCGGGGGAGCAGTTCTTC. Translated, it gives CASSQLAGEQFF.

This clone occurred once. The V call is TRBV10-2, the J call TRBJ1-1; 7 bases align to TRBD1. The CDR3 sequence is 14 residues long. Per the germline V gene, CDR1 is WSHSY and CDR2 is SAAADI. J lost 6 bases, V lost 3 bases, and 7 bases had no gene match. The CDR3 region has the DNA TGCGCCAGCAGTGAATGGGACAGTTGGGCTGAAGCTTTCTTT. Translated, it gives CASSEWDSWAEAFF.

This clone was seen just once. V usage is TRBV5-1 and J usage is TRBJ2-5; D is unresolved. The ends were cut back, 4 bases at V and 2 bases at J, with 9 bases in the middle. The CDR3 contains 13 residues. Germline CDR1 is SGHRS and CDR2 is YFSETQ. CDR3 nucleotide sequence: TGCGCCAGCAGCCAGGACGGTCAAGAGACCCAGTACTTC. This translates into CASSQDGQETQYF.

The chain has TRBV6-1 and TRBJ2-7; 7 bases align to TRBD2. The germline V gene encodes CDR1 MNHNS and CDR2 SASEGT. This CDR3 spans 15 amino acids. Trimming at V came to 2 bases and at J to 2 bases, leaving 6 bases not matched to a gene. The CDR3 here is CASSEKPSGTYEQYF. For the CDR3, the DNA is TGTGCCAGCAGTGAAAAGCCTAGCGGAACCTACGAGCAGTACTTC.

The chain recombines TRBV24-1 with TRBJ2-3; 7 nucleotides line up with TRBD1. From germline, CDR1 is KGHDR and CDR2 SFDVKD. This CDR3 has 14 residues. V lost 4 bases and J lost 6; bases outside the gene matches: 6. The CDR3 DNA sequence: TGTGCCACCAGTGAGTTCGAGGGGGCGGATACGCAGTATTTT. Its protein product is CATSEFEGADTQYF.

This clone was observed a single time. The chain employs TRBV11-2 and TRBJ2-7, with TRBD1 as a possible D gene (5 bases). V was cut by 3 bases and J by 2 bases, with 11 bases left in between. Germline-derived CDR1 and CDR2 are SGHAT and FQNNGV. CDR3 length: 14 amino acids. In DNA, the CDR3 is TGTGCCAGCAGCTTCCAGGGCGAGACCTACGAGCAGTACTTC. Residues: CASSFQGETYEQYF.

The CDR3 nucleotides read TGCGCCAGCAGCTTGGGGGCAGTCGGATATGGCTACACCTTC. It is translated as CASSLGAVGYGYTF. The J gene is TRBJ1-2, the V gene TRBV5-1; D is ambiguous. CDR3 length equals 14 residues. The V gene's germline CDR1 is SGHRS and CDR2 YFSETQ. Trimming left V 0 bases short and J 5 bases short, with 11 bases between.